The present TCR beta chain was sequenced within a study of breast tumors, draining lymph nodes, adjacent tissues. Study-level findings and limits: Data fit most tumor T cells coming from lymph node, expanding in tumor. Compared with lymph nodes, tumors were less diverse; compared with nontumor tissue, more.

TCRdb fed the multiplex PCR reads into MiXCR, producing one record per CDR3 protein. Of 200,000 or so distinct CDR3 sequences in the sample, 30% to 40% were seen once. Germline loops: CDR1 SGHTA, CDR2 FQGTGA. CDR3 length: 14 amino acids. Trimming took off 2 bases at V and 2 bases at J, with 8 bases between the two ends. Breast cancer patients provided tissue from their axillary draining lymph nodes. This clonotype was recorded many times. Its antigen is not known. The TCR originated in a female donor with breast cancer. Some clones in this sample may be carry-over from other donors' samples. Material for sequencing was axillary lymph node tissue. This rearrangement joins TRBV7-3 to TRBJ2-3; D perhaps matches TRBD2 (5 bases). CDR3 sequence: CASSLASPTDTQYF. Here the CDR3 DNA reads TGTGCCAGCAGCTTAGCTAGCCCCACAGATACGCAGTATTTT. Filled out from reference TRBV7-3 and TRBJ2-3, the complete variable domain reads GAGVSQTPSNKVTEKGKYVELRCDPISGHTALYWYRQSLGQGPEFLIYFQGTGAADDSGLPNDRFFAVRPEGSVSTLKIQRTERGDSAVYLCASSLASPTDTQYFGPGTRLTVL.